Each of the 15 T cell receptor beta chains below was sequenced from the same sample in a study of blood T cell repertoires in COVID-19. Repertoires were generated with immunoSEQ multiplex PCR, while TCRdb's copy carries only in-frame clones and drops some. The sample holds about 180,000 clones, about 83% seen once. The sequenced material came from peripheral blood. The receptors come from a human donor in a cohort sampled during active COVID-19.

V usage is TRBV29-1 and J usage is TRBJ1-2; TRBD1 is a possible D gene (5 bases). Germline CDR1 reads SQVTM; CDR2 reads ANQGSEA. There are 11 residues in the CDR3. Trimming cost V 8 bases and J 8 bases, with 15 bases left between them. The CDR3 sequence: CSYLGARGYTF. CDR3 nucleotides: TGCAGCTATCTAGGGGCACGGGGCTACACCTTC.

The chain carries TRBV5-6 and TRBJ2-7, with TRBD2 identical over 7 bases. This CDR3 has 15 residues. From germline, CDR1 is SGHDT and CDR2 YYEEEE. With V trimmed by 0 bases and J by 1 base, 4 bases remained unmatched. The CDR3 sequence is CASSLAGGGSYEQYF. The CDR3 nucleotides are TGTGCCAGCAGCTTGGCTGGCGGGGGTTCCTACGAGCAGTACTTC.

A single count supports this clone. This rearrangement joins TRBV28 to TRBJ1-2; TRBD1 might be the D (5 bases). Trimming removed 2 bases from V and 4 bases from J, with 11 bases in between. The CDR3 totals 14 residues. Germline V gene sequence: CDR1 MDHEN, CDR2 SYDVKM. For the CDR3, the DNA is TGTGCCAGCAGTTTACTCGGACAATTCTATGGCTACACCTTC. It yields the protein CASSLLGQFYGYTF.

The chain employs TRBV19 and TRBJ1-3; D is unresolved. The CDR3 has 13 residues. V was pared by 7 bases and J by 7 bases, with 14 bases between. Germline values: CDR1 LNHDA, CDR2 SQIVND (reference sequence). CDR3 coding DNA: TGTGCCAGTACCACTTATCTAGTGAACACCATATATTTT. This translates into CASTTYLVNTIYF.

The V gene is TRBV6-4, the J gene TRBJ1-1; D unresolved. CDR3 length: 13 amino acids. CDR1 and CDR2 from the germline V gene are MRHNA and SNTAGT. Deletions cut 10 bases from V and 0 bases from J, with 12 bases between. The CDR3 nucleotides are TGTGCCACATCGGAACAGTTGAACACTGAAGCTTTCTTT. Translated, it gives CATSEQLNTEAFF.

The chain carries TRBV7-2 and TRBJ1-5; 7 bases line up with TRBD1. The CDR3 length is 15 residues. V lost 2 bases and J lost 5; bases outside the gene matches: 6. Germline V gene sequence: CDR1 SGHTA, CDR2 FQGNSA. CDR3 in amino acids: CASSLKGGADQPQHF. Written as DNA, the CDR3 is TGTGCCAGCAGCTTAAAAGGGGGCGCGGATCAGCCCCAGCATTTT.

The V and J genes are TRBV11-2 and TRBJ2-7; D might be TRBD2 (6 bases). This CDR3 comprises 13 residues. Trimming cost V 1 base and J 4 bases, with 8 bases left between them. Germline V gene data show CDR1 as SGHAT and CDR2 as FQNNGV. The CDR3 DNA reads as TGTGCCAGCAGCTTAGGGACTACTTACGAGCAGTACTTC. This translates into CASSLGTTYEQYF.

This clone was seen a single time. The V call is TRBV7-9, the J call TRBJ1-5, with no clear D. From germline, CDR1 is SEHNR and CDR2 FQNEAQ (reference sequence). The CDR3 runs to 15 residues. The V end lost 1 base, the J end lost 3 bases, and 10 bases lay between the germline ends. DNA for the CDR3: TGTGCCAGCAGCTTAGGGACTCCGCTCAATCAGCCCCAGCATTTT. As protein: CASSLGTPLNQPQHF.

The rearrangement joins TRBV7-9 to TRBJ1-5; 8 bases align to TRBD1. Germline trimming cut 9 bases from V and 6 bases from J; bases unmatched to any gene: 7. From germline, CDR1 is SEHNR and CDR2 FQNEAQ (reference sequence). CDR3 length: 13 amino acids. CDR3 sequence (DNA): TGTGCCAGTGGCCCCGACAGGGGTCAGCCCCAGCATTTT. As protein: CASGPDRGQPQHF.

This rearrangement joins TRBV27 to TRBJ1-6, with a weak D call TRBD1 (6 bases). Trimming cost V 3 bases and J 10 bases, with 16 bases left between them. This CDR3 is built from 15 residues. Germline V gives CDR1 MNHEY, CDR2 SMNVEV (reference sequence). In DNA form, the CDR3 reads TGTGCCAGCAGTTTCTCACCCGACAGGTCGTCACCCCTCCACTTT. Amino acid sequence: CASSFSPDRSSPLHF.

This chain connects TRBV3-1 (or the pseudogene TRBV3-2) to TRBJ1-1, with 9 bases aligning to TRBD1. J was trimmed by 7 bases and V by 0 bases; bases with no gene match: 9. Germline CDR1 reads LGHDT; CDR2 reads YNNKEL (reference sequence). This CDR3 region has 16 residues. The CDR3 nucleotides read TGTGCCAGCAGCCAAGACCGGGACAGGGACTCTGGTGAAGCTTTCTTT. Encoded protein: CASSQDRDRDSGEAFF.

The gene calls are TRBV24-1 and TRBJ2-3, with 7 bases aligning to TRBD2. Germline CDR1 KGHDR, CDR2 SFDVKD. The CDR3 runs to 12 residues. V shed 4 bases and J 14 bases; nucleotides not matched to a gene: 8. The CDR3 protein is CATSDRGLDWYF. The CDR3 nucleotides read TGTGCCACCAGTGACCGAGGACTAGACTGGTATTTT.

This rearrangement joins TRBV7-2 to TRBJ1-1; TRBD1 is a possible D gene (5 bases). The CDR3 has 13 amino acids. The V end lost 5 bases, the J end lost 3 bases, and 10 bases lay between the germline ends. Germline loops: CDR1 SGHTA, CDR2 FQGNSA. The CDR3: CASSRRADTEAFF. The CDR3 region has the DNA TGTGCCAGCAGCCGCAGGGCAGACACTGAAGCTTTCTTT. The full variable domain, completed using reference TRBV7-2 and TRBJ1-1, is GAGVSQSPSNKVTEKGKDVELRCDPISGHTALYWYRQSLGQGLEFLIYFQGNSAPDKSGLPSDRFSAERTGGSVSTLTIQRTQQEDSAVYLCASSRRADTEAFFGQGTRLTVV.

Only one count was recorded for this clone. The gene calls are TRBV7-2 and TRBJ2-2; 9 nucleotides agree with TRBD1. Germline V gene sequence: CDR1 SGHTA, CDR2 FQGNSA. J was trimmed by 1 base and V by 6 bases; bases with no gene match: 6. The CDR3 contains 16 residues. CDR3 amino acids: CASRSQGARNTGELFF. The DNA for the CDR3 is TGTGCCAGCAGGTCACAGGGGGCGCGGAACACCGGGGAGCTGTTTTTT.

V and J are TRBV6-2 or TRBV6-3 and TRBJ1-4, with TRBD1 matching 9 bases. From germline, CDR1 is MNHEY and CDR2 SVGEGT. CDR3 length: 16 amino acids. Trimming at V came to 1 base and at J to 6 bases, leaving 6 bases not matched to a gene. CDR3 amino acids: CASSYYLDRGDEKLFF. CDR3 coding DNA: TGTGCCAGCAGTTACTACCTGGACAGGGGAGATGAAAAACTGTTTTTT.